This entry describes one TCR beta chain. This sample was taken from a study of CXCR3-negative and CXCR3-positive naive CD8 T cells. TRB cDNA was prepared as libraries by UMI-labeled 5' RACE. Using the 5' RACE reads, TCRdb records one entry per CDR3 protein without DNA. The sample table includes roughly 48,000 distinct CDR3 sequences. The CDR3 is 16 amino acids. CDR1 is SQVTM, CDR2 ANQGSEA, per germline. The sequenced material came from memory CD8+ T cells from blood. The clonotype comes from a human donor in good health. Some clones in this sample may be carry-over from other donors' samples. The V and J genes are TRBV29-1 and TRBJ2-5; TCRdb lists TRBD1, though no DNA is available to test this call. CDR3 region: CSVEFRGHLYQETQYF.